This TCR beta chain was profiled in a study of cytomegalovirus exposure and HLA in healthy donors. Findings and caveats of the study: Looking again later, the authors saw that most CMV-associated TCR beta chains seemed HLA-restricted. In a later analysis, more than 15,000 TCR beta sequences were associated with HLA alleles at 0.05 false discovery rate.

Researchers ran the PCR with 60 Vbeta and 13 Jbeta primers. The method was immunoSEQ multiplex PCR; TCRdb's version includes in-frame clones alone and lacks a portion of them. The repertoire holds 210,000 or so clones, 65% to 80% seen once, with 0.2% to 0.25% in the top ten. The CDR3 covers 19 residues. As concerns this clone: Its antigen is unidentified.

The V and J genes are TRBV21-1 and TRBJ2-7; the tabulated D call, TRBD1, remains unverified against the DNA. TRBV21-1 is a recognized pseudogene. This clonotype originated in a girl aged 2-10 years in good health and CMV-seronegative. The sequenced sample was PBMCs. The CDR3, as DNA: TGTGCCAGCAGCAAAGATGGGCTTTTGGACAAGTCTAGCTCCTACGAGCAGTACTTC. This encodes CASSKDGLLDKSSSYEQYF.